The clone carrying this TCR beta chain was counted ten times or more. The data belong to a study of T-cell memory formation after mild COVID-19. TCRdb itself ran the 5' RACE reads through MiXCR, one entry per CDR3 protein. Of under 700,000 distinct CDR3 sequences listed, roughly 21% are singletons. The CDR3 is made up of 17 amino acids. V was cut by 4 bases and J by 3 bases, with 22 bases left in between. Germline loops: CDR1 SGHNT, CDR2 YYREEE (reference sequence). Sequencing was done on a sample of PBMCs or a T cell subset sorted from them (not recorded which). V gene TRBV5-4 combines with J gene TRBJ2-5; D assignment may be TRBD1 or TRBD2 (5 bases each). This clonotype was sampled from an adult woman who had mild COVID-19 (a few samples of this study predate the infection). Cell type and time point are not known. This CDR3 reads CASSQGPLSSFEETQYF. In DNA form, the CDR3 reads TGTGCCAGCAGCCAGGGACCACTGTCTAGTTTTGAAGAGACCCAGTACTTC.